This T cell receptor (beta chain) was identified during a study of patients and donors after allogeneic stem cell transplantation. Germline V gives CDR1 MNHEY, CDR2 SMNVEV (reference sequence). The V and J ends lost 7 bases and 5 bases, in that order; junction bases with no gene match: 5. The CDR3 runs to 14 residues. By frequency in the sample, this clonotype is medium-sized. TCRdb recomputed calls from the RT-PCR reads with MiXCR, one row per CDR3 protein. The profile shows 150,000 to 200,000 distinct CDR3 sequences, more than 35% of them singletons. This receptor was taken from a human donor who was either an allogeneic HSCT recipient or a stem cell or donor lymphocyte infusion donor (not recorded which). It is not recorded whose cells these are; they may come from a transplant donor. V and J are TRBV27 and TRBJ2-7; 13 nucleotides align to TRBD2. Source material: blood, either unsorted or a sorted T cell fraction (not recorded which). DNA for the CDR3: TGTGCCAGCACCCCCGGGACTAGCGGGAACGAGCAGTACTTC. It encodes CASTPGTSGNEQYF.